These 30 T cell receptor beta chains share one sample of origin, sequenced in a study of patients and donors after allogeneic stem cell transplantation (dated by TCRdb to about 2020). Receptor libraries were prepared by RT-PCR. TCRdb lists the instrument as NextSeq 550. TCRdb redid the processing of the public reads, applying fastp at Q25 and MiXCR, and retained in-frame beta chains. Every CDR3 protein is listed once, alongside the most common genes and DNA of its rows. The sample records about 410,000 distinct CDR3 sequences, about a sixth of which are singletons. The ten biggest clones cover less than 8.5% of the sample. The sequenced material came from blood, either unsorted or a sorted T cell fraction (not recorded which). Every receptor here comes from a human donor who was either an allogeneic HSCT recipient or a stem cell or donor lymphocyte infusion donor (not recorded which). It is not recorded whose cells these are; they may come from a transplant donor.

This clonotype occurred many times. The chain joins TRBV20-1 to TRBJ2-1; 7 bases match TRBD2. The CDR3 extends over 14 amino acids. The trim removed 3 bases at V and 4 bases at J, leaving 6 bases unmatched. Looked up from germline, CDR1 is DFQATT and CDR2 is SNEGSKA (reference sequence). CDR3 sequence (DNA): TGCAGTGCTAGTGAGCGGGAAAGGTACAATGAGCAGTTCTTC. Translating gives CSASERERYNEQFF.

This clonotype was observed a handful of times. DNA of the CDR3: TGTGCCAGCAGTCTCCAGGGGACAGGAACTTATGGCTACACCTTC. Its protein is CASSLQGTGTYGYTF. The chain carries TRBV25-1 and TRBJ1-2; 8 bases agree with TRBD1. Trimming removed 5 bases from V and 5 bases from J; junction bases left unmatched: 10. Germline loops: CDR1 MGHDK, CDR2 SYGVNS. This CDR3 has 15 amino acids.

The chain uses TRBV11-3 and TRBJ2-7, with 7 bases that match TRBD2. V was clipped by 3 bases and J by 4 bases; unmatched bases: 9. CDR1 is SGHNT, CDR2 YENEEA, per germline. The CDR3 has 15 amino acids. The CDR3 DNA sequence: TGTGCCAGCAGCTTGGGCGGCGGGGGTTTTTACGAGCAGTACTTC. This codes for CASSLGGGGFYEQYF.

The gene calls are TRBV15 and TRBJ1-2; TRBD1 might be the D (6 bases). CDR1 and CDR2 (germline): LNHNV, YYDKDF (reference sequence). The CDR3 spans 12 residues. The V end was cut by 0 bases, the J end by 13 bases, with 12 bases between. CDR3 region: CATSRDRGALTF. CDR3 DNA sequence: TGTGCCACCAGCAGAGATCGGGGGGCCCTCACCTTC. Drawing the rest from reference TRBV15 and TRBJ1-2, the complete variable domain is DAMVIQNPRYQVTQFGKPVTLSCSQTLNHNVMYWYQQKSSQAPKLLFHYYDKDFNNEADTPDNFQSRRPNTSFCFLDIRSPGLGDTAMYLCATSRDRGALTFGSGTRLTVV.

The chain links TRBV15 to TRBJ1-1; 7 nucleotides match TRBD1. Unmatched junction bases numbered 9, after V lost 0 bases and J lost 8 bases. This CDR3 contains 15 residues. The germline gives CDR1 LNHNV, CDR2 YYDKDF (reference sequence). The CDR3, as DNA: TGTGCCACCAGCAGAGACTCGACAGGGTATGTGGAAGCTTTCTTT. Translating gives CATSRDSTGYVEAFF.

The V and J genes are TRBV20-1 and TRBJ2-7; 7 bases map to TRBD2. This CDR3 contains 12 residues. Germline V gives CDR1 DFQATT, CDR2 SNEGSKA (reference sequence). The trim removed 4 bases at V and 2 bases at J, leaving 2 bases unmatched. The CDR3 DNA follows: TGCAGTGCTATTGGGACTACCTACGAGCAGTACTTC. Protein: CSAIGTTYEQYF.

J is TRBJ1-6 and V is TRBV7-9, with 8 bases matching TRBD1. Trimming took 4 bases from V and 9 from J; bases not matched to a gene: 8. The CDR3 is made up of 15 amino acids. The V gene's germline CDR1 is SEHNR and CDR2 FQNEAQ (reference sequence). In nucleotides, the CDR3 is TGTGCCAGCAGCTACCGACAGGGGCTTTTTTCACCCCTCCACTTT. It translates to CASSYRQGLFSPLHF.

V gene TRBV10-3 combines with J gene TRBJ1-2; TRBD1 aligns across 7 bases. Germline V CDR1 and CDR2: ENHRY, SYGVKD. The CDR3 runs 16 residues. After removal of 8 bases from V and 8 bases from J, the junction contained 20 bases not matched to a gene. The CDR3 nucleotides read TGTGCCATCGCCCAGACAATGGGGACAGCTCCCGGGGGCTACACCTTC. Translation: CAIAQTMGTAPGGYTF.

There are many counts of this clonotype. J is TRBJ2-7 and V is TRBV27; 7 positions agree with TRBD2. V gave up 4 bases and J gave up 7 bases; unmatched junction bases: 10. The CDR3 totals 14 residues. CDR1 MNHEY and CDR2 SMNVEV come from the germline V gene (reference sequence). The CDR3 nucleotides are TGTGCCAGCAGTTGGGGGAGGGAGGAGGATGAGCAGTACTTC. Its protein is CASSWGREEDEQYF.

The chain recombines TRBV2 with TRBJ1-6, with 7 bases identical to TRBD1. V was pared by 4 bases and J by 10 bases, with 13 bases of the junction left unmatched. Per the germline V gene, CDR1 is SNHLY and CDR2 is FYNNEI. CDR3 length: 16 amino acids. This chain's CDR3 is CASSAGRQGYTSPLHF. The CDR3 DNA follows: TGTGCCAGCAGTGCGGGCCGACAGGGCTACACCTCACCCCTCCACTTT.

The chain is built from TRBV6-2 or TRBV6-3 and TRBJ1-1; no reliable D call. V was trimmed by 2 bases and J by 4 bases, leaving 11 bases between them. Germline CDR1 is MNHEY and CDR2 is SVGEGT. The CDR3 loop spans 14 amino acids. For the CDR3, the DNA is TGTGCCAGCAGTTACATAGCAGCCAGCACTGAAGCTTTCTTT. As protein: CASSYIAASTEAFF.

The chain employs TRBV14 and TRBJ2-7; D is unresolved. This CDR3 region has 13 residues. From germline, CDR1 is SGHDN and CDR2 FVKESK. Trimming removed 1 base from V and 7 bases from J, with 11 bases in between. For the CDR3, the DNA is TGTGCCAGCAGCCAAGTCCCGATGTGGGAGCAGTACTTC. It translates to CASSQVPMWEQYF.

The chain recombines TRBV24-1 with TRBJ1-2; 8 positions match TRBD1. The V segment lost 6 bases and the J segment 6 bases; nucleotides outside the gene matches: 8. Germline V gene data show CDR1 as KGHDR and CDR2 as SFDVKD. The CDR3 spans 14 residues. The chain's CDR3 is CATSHYQTGDGYTF. The CDR3 DNA reads TGTGCCACCAGTCACTACCAGACAGGGGATGGCTACACCTTC.

The chain has TRBV5-1 and TRBJ2-3, with 7 bases matching TRBD1. V dropped 4 bases and J dropped 2; count of bases not matched to a gene: 10. CDR1 SGHRS and CDR2 YFSETQ come from the germline V gene. This CDR3 spans 16 amino acids. The CDR3: CASSPGRDRYTDTQYF. CDR3 coding DNA: TGCGCCAGCAGCCCAGGCCGGGACAGATACACAGATACGCAGTATTTT.

The CDR3 loop is CSARGGRAQYF. DNA for the CDR3: TGCAGTGCTAGAGGGGGCCGGGCGCAGTATTTT. The chain carries TRBV20-1 and TRBJ2-3; D may be TRBD1 (5 bases). CDR1 is DFQATT and CDR2 is SNEGSKA in the germline V gene (reference sequence). V shed 1 base and J shed 10 bases, with 9 bases lying between them. The CDR3 is 11 residues long.

This clonotype was seen a handful of times. The J gene is TRBJ2-1, the V gene TRBV4-1, with no clear D. The V gene lost 8 bases and the J gene lost 8 bases, with 28 bases spanning the gap. Germline CDR1 reads MGHRA; CDR2 reads YSYEKL. The CDR3 length is 17 residues. The CDR3 region is CASQVGMPATVSDEQFF. DNA for the CDR3: TGCGCCAGCCAAGTAGGAATGCCAGCTACAGTGAGCGATGAGCAGTTCTTC.

This clonotype has a count of ten or more. The V gene is TRBV4-1, the J gene TRBJ2-2; no clear D. The CDR3 contains 16 residues. Between the trimmed V and J ends, which lost 2 bases and 1 base, there was a span of 11 bases. The germline CDR1 and CDR2 sequences are MGHRA and YSYEKL. CDR3 in DNA: TGCGCCAGCAGCCAATGGGCCGGAAAGAACACCGGGGAGCTGTTTTTT. Its protein product is CASSQWAGKNTGELFF.

This clonotype has ten or more counts. The rearrangement links TRBV5-1 to TRBJ2-2; 7 bases line up with TRBD1. The germline V gene has CDR1 SGHRS and CDR2 YFSETQ. J was trimmed by 2 bases and V by 1 base; bases with no gene match: 5. This CDR3 is built from 16 residues. This CDR3 is CASSLQDRTNTGELFF. CDR3 DNA sequence: TGCGCCAGCAGCTTGCAGGACAGGACCAACACCGGGGAGCTGTTTTTT.

Ten or more counts support this clonotype. The rearrangement links TRBV3-1 to TRBJ2-3, with 8 nucleotides matching TRBD2. Germline CDR1 and CDR2: LGHDT and YNNKEL (reference sequence). CDR3 length equals 18 residues. V trimming: 1 base; J trimming: 1 base; junction bases outside the gene matches: 10. The CDR3 sequence: CASSQVLKAGAGTDTQYF. CDR3 in DNA: TGTGCCAGCAGCCAAGTTCTTAAAGCGGGAGCGGGCACAGATACGCAGTATTTT.

The chain employs TRBV20-1 and TRBJ2-1, with 10 bases that match TRBD2. The V segment lost 6 bases and the J segment 6 bases; nucleotides outside the gene matches: 11. Germline V gives CDR1 DFQATT, CDR2 SNEGSKA (reference sequence). The CDR3 extends over 15 amino acids. DNA of the CDR3: TGCAGTGCCAATTCGGGACTAGCGTACTCCAATGAGCAGTTCTTC. It encodes CSANSGLAYSNEQFF.

The J gene is TRBJ2-7, the V gene TRBV4-3; D might be TRBD1 (6 bases). The CDR3 is made up of 16 amino acids. CDR1 and CDR2 (germline): LGHNA, YSLEER. Trimming took 4 bases from V and 2 from J, leaving 18 bases between them. CDR3 in amino acids: CASSRIQGEGAYEQYF. The CDR3 DNA reads as TGCGCCAGCAGCCGGATACAGGGAGAGGGGGCCTACGAGCAGTACTTC.

This chain links TRBV27 with TRBJ2-1, with D maybe TRBD1 (6 bases). Between the trimmed V and J ends, which lost 5 bases and 8 bases, there was a span of 10 bases. The CDR3 length is 12 residues. CDR1 is MNHEY, CDR2 SMNVEV, per germline (reference sequence). DNA of the CDR3: TGTGCCAGCAGTACGAACAGGGATGAGCAGTTCTTC. Translating it yields CASSTNRDEQFF.

In this sample, this clonotype turned up many times. The gene calls are TRBV5-1 and TRBJ2-2; D gene uncertain. V shed 0 bases and J shed 5 bases, with 2 bases lying between them. CDR3 size: 12 residues. The germline V gene encodes CDR1 SGHRS and CDR2 YFSETQ. CDR3 bases: TGCGCCAGCAGCTTGGAGACCGGGGAGCTGTTTTTT. As protein: CASSLETGELFF.

The V and J genes are TRBV18 and TRBJ2-1; possible D gene TRBD2, 5 bases. Per the germline V gene, CDR1 is KGHSH and CDR2 is LQKENI. The V end was cut by 6 bases, the J end by 0 bases, with 12 bases between. This CDR3 comprises 15 residues. CDR3: CASSRDGDSYNEQFF. The CDR3 region has the DNA TGTGCCAGCTCGCGCGACGGGGACTCCTACAATGAGCAGTTCTTC.

This clonotype was seen more than once but under ten times. The chain links TRBV5-6 to TRBJ2-3; the D gene is possibly TRBD2 (6 bases). Trimming took 0 bases from V and 5 from J, leaving 10 bases between them. Germline CDR1 reads SGHDT; CDR2 reads YYEEEE. The CDR3 contains 14 residues. This chain's CDR3 is CASSLARELDTQYF. The CDR3, as DNA: TGTGCCAGCAGCTTGGCCCGGGAGTTAGATACGCAGTATTTT.

This clonotype was counted ten times or more. The gene calls are TRBV4-3 and TRBJ2-3, with D hard to call. Per the germline V gene, CDR1 is LGHNA and CDR2 is YSLEER. The CDR3 is made up of 11 amino acids. The V gene lost 1 base and the J gene lost 7 bases, with 3 bases spanning the gap. CDR3 region: CASSQGNTQYF. In nucleotides, the CDR3 is TGCGCCAGCAGCCAAGGCAATACGCAGTATTTT.

This clonotype was seen ten or more times. The gene calls are TRBV10-3 and TRBJ2-7, with TRBD2 matching 14 bases. The germline V gene encodes CDR1 ENHRY and CDR2 SYGVKD. The CDR3 sequence is 14 residues long. V was pared by 6 bases and J by 4 bases, with 2 bases of the junction left unmatched. The CDR3 sequence: CAISGTSGGYEQYF. CDR3 DNA sequence: TGTGCCATCAGCGGGACTAGCGGGGGTTACGAGCAGTACTTC.

This clonotype turned up a few times. The J gene is TRBJ2-7, the V gene TRBV6-2 or TRBV6-3; TRBD1 matches 9 bases. The CDR3 spans 15 residues. The trim removed 10 bases at V and 3 bases at J, leaving 13 bases unmatched. The germline V gene has CDR1 MNHEY and CDR2 SVGEGT. CDR3 DNA sequence: TGTGCCACCACGCCGGGACAGGGTCTCTTCTACGAGCAGTACTTC. Amino acid sequence: CATTPGQGLFYEQYF.

The CDR3 here is CASSQDSGLDGYTF. The CDR3 nucleotides read TGCGCCAGCAGCCAAGATTCCGGGTTAGATGGCTACACCTTC. The V call is TRBV4-3, the J call TRBJ1-2; D remains unclear. The CDR3 is 14 residues long. The ends were cut back, 0 bases at V and 6 bases at J, with 11 bases in the middle. Germline V gives CDR1 LGHNA, CDR2 YSLEER.

The V gene is TRBV5-1, the J gene TRBJ1-1, with D maybe TRBD1 (6 bases). The V end lost 2 bases, the J end lost 1 base, and 15 bases lay between the germline ends. The CDR3 runs 16 residues. Germline V gene sequence: CDR1 SGHRS, CDR2 YFSETQ. This chain's CDR3 is CASSLRGRGSNTEAFF. The CDR3 nucleotides are TGCGCCAGCAGCTTAAGGGGAAGGGGGTCGAACACTGAAGCTTTCTTT.